This T cell receptor beta chain was recorded in a study of T cells in Graves' hyperthyroidism and ophthalmopathy. Whole-study results and caveats: The majority of expanded thyroid clonotypes above 0.001 also appeared in blood. Stable hyperthyroidism was separated from ophthalmopathy by a model based on 13 V-J features.

The authors obtained PBMCs from over 8 ml of fresh peripheral blood. RNA transcripts provided the source from which TCR beta CDR3 regions were amplified. HTBI primers drove first-round RT-PCR of the TCR CDR3. One entry per CDR3 protein results from TCRdb running MiXCR on the multiplex PCR reads. The sample records around 610,000 distinct CDR3 sequences, roughly 15% being singletons. Regarding this clonotype: Its target is not known. Sequence at one end of the junction differs from germline and may be a read error.

The CDR3 contains 15 residues. Germline V gene data show CDR1 as MNHEY and CDR2 as SMNVEV (reference sequence). The TCR was taken from a middle-aged woman with Graves' ophthalmopathy. Sequenced input: blood. This chain joins TRBV27 and TRBJ1-1; possible D gene TRBD1, 5 bases. The CDR3 protein is CVSWELGGMNTEAFF. In DNA, the CDR3 is TGTGTCAGCTGGGAACTGGGGGGGATGAACACTGAAGCTTTCTTT.